This passage covers 18 T cell receptor beta chains from one sample sequenced in a study of blood T cell repertoires in COVID-19. Measured with immunoSEQ multiplex PCR; TCRdb has only the in-frame clones, and not every one. Of some 240,000 clones listed, around four fifths were seen once; the top ten hold roughly 5.1%. Sequencing was done on a sample of peripheral blood. These receptor sequences come from an older woman with COVID-19, enrolled during active disease.

The chain couples TRBV7-2 to TRBJ1-3, with D hard to call. CDR1 and CDR2 (germline): SGHTA, FQGNSA. V lost 4 bases, J lost 4 bases, and 8 bases lay in between. There are 13 residues in the CDR3. CDR3 in DNA: TGTGCCAGCAGCTATCCCGGGGGAAACACCATATATTTT. Its protein is CASSYPGGNTIYF. Combining the CDR3 with reference TRBV7-2 and TRBJ1-3 gives the whole variable domain GAGVSQSPSNKVTEKGKDVELRCDPISGHTALYWYRQSLGQGLEFLIYFQGNSAPDKSGLPSDRFSAERTGGSVSTLTIQRTQQEDSAVYLCASSYPGGNTIYFGEGSWLTVV.

This clone occurred a few times. This specimen includes other DNA sequences encoding the same CDR3. The chain combines TRBV5-1 with TRBJ1-5; tentatively, D is TRBD1 (5 bases). CDR3 length equals 15 residues. V lost 0 bases and J 4 bases, leaving 11 bases between the germline ends. The germline V gene encodes CDR1 SGHRS and CDR2 YFSETQ. The CDR3 nucleotides are TGCGCCAGCAGCTTGGAGGCAGGGAAAAATCAGCCCCAGCATTTT. It is translated as CASSLEAGKNQPQHF.

V gene TRBV5-1 combines with J gene TRBJ2-1, with TRBD2 identical over 7 bases. Per germline, CDR1 SGHRS and CDR2 YFSETQ. This CDR3 has 16 amino acids. V shed 2 bases, J shed 7 bases, and the junction held 12 bases outside the gene matches. The CDR3 reads CASSFSAGSGANEQFF. For the CDR3, the DNA is TGCGCCAGCAGCTTCTCAGCGGGAAGTGGCGCTAATGAGCAGTTCTTC.

This clone is medium-sized within its sample. The J gene is TRBJ1-3, the V gene TRBV9, with no clear D. V lost 4 bases and J 2 bases, leaving 22 bases between the germline ends. Germline V gene sequence: CDR1 SGDLS, CDR2 YYNGEE. The CDR3 consists of 18 residues. CDR3 bases: TGTGCCAGCAGCCCACGAGGGTCCGGCCTAACTACTGGAAACACCATATATTTT. Translation: CASSPRGSGLTTGNTIYF.

The chain employs TRBV28 and TRBJ1-5, with unresolved D. V gave up 6 bases and J gave up 2 bases, with 8 bases separating them. This CDR3 region has 13 residues. CDR1 is MDHEN and CDR2 is SYDVKM in the germline V gene. For the CDR3, the DNA is TGTGCCAGCAGAAATACGGGCAATCAGCCCCAGCATTTT. This encodes CASRNTGNQPQHF.

In its sample, this clone was seen once. The J gene is TRBJ2-2, the V gene TRBV5-8, with D maybe TRBD1 (6 bases). Trimming took off 3 bases at V and 5 bases at J, with 20 bases between the two ends. The V gene's germline CDR1 is SGHTS and CDR2 YDEGEE. There are 17 residues in the CDR3. This chain's CDR3 is CASSSQQGVGRTGELFF. CDR3 bases: TGTGCCAGCAGCTCCCAACAGGGAGTAGGTCGGACCGGGGAGCTGTTTTTT.

The V gene is TRBV10-3, the J gene TRBJ2-1, with TRBD2 matching 11 bases. The germline V gene has CDR1 ENHRY and CDR2 SYGVKD. This CDR3 is built from 15 residues. Trimming at V came to 4 bases and at J to 9 bases, leaving 8 bases not matched to a gene. The CDR3 is CAISGTSGGVGEQFF. In DNA, the CDR3 is TGTGCCATCAGTGGAACTAGCGGGGGCGTTGGTGAGCAGTTCTTC.

The gene calls are TRBV4-2 and TRBJ2-7, with 9 bases fitting TRBD1. Trimming cost V 4 bases and J 3 bases; bases outside gene matches: 7. Germline V gene lookup returns CDR1 LGHNA and CDR2 YNFKEQ. This CDR3 spans 15 amino acids. In nucleotides, the CDR3 is TGTGCCAGCAGCCTAGAGGGACAGGGCCTCTACGAGCAGTACTTC. Protein: CASSLEGQGLYEQYF.

The chain recombines TRBV19 with TRBJ1-5; 10 bases map to TRBD1. J lost 7 bases, V lost 5 bases, and 8 bases had no gene match. The CDR3 consists of 15 residues. The V gene's germline CDR1 is LNHDA and CDR2 SQIVND (reference sequence). CDR3 bases: TGTGCCAGTAGTCCGACAGGGGGCGTTAACCAGCCCCAGCATTTT. Translation: CASSPTGGVNQPQHF.

This chain links TRBV6-5 with TRBJ1-4; TRBD1 matches at 9 bases. This CDR3 has 15 amino acids. CDR1 and CDR2 from the germline V gene are MNHEY and SVGAGI. J gave up 8 bases and V 6 bases, and 10 bases lay outside the gene matches. CDR3 residues: CASRSTGGPYEKLFF. The DNA of the CDR3 is TGTGCCAGCAGGAGTACAGGGGGCCCGTACGAAAAACTGTTTTTT.

This chain links TRBV29-1 with TRBJ2-1; a possible D gene is TRBD2 (6 bases). The CDR3 covers 15 residues. Trimming stripped 4 bases from V and 0 bases from J, with 13 bases between. Germline V gene sequence: CDR1 SQVTM, CDR2 ANQGSEA. The CDR3 reads CSVGGVSTSYNEQFF. CDR3 sequence (DNA): TGCAGCGTTGGGGGGGTTTCGACCTCCTACAATGAGCAGTTCTTC.

J is TRBJ1-2 and V is TRBV29-1; TRBD1 matches 9 bases. Per germline, CDR1 SQVTM and CDR2 ANQGSEA. J was trimmed by 6 bases and V by 4 bases; bases with no gene match: 6. The CDR3 covers 13 residues. The CDR3 nucleotides are TGCAGCGTTGCGGGACAGGGAATGAATGGCTACACCTTC. Its translation is CSVAGQGMNGYTF.

The chain couples TRBV28 to TRBJ1-5, with TRBD1 matching over 7 bases. The CDR3 is 13 amino acids. The V gene end was trimmed by 8 bases and the J gene end by 4 bases; junction bases not matched to a gene: 5. Germline V gene lookup returns CDR1 MDHEN and CDR2 SYDVKM. This chain's CDR3 is CASLQTGNQPQHF. The CDR3 region has the DNA TGTGCCAGCCTTCAGACAGGGAATCAGCCCCAGCATTTT.

This chain joins TRBV7-9 and TRBJ1-2, with unresolved D. Germline V gives CDR1 SEHNR, CDR2 FQNEAQ (reference sequence). The CDR3 consists of 14 residues. V lost 5 bases and J 4 bases, leaving 14 bases between the germline ends. CDR3 nucleotide sequence: TGTGCCAGCAGCCCCAGTGCTGGGAGCTATGGCTACACCTTC. Residues: CASSPSAGSYGYTF.

The genes are TRBV29-1 and TRBJ2-2; 9 nucleotides line up with TRBD1. The J segment lost 7 bases and the V segment lost 5 bases, leaving 8 bases of the junction unmatched. Germline CDR1 and CDR2: SQVTM and ANQGSEA. The CDR3 contains 14 residues. The CDR3: CSVPGTGTVGELFF. The CDR3, as DNA: TGCAGCGTTCCCGGGACAGGGACAGTCGGGGAGCTGTTTTTT.

The chain joins TRBV5-4 to TRBJ2-5; 12 bases line up with TRBD2. J was trimmed by 4 bases and V by 5 bases; bases with no gene match: 6. The CDR3 spans 15 residues. Germline V gives CDR1 SGHNT, CDR2 YYREEE (reference sequence). The CDR3 region is CASRNPGLAGETQYF. CDR3 coding DNA: TGTGCCAGCAGGAATCCGGGACTAGCGGGAGAGACCCAGTACTTC.

The CDR3 DNA follows: TGTGCCAGCAGTGAATTGGCGACATTTGCCCCGGGGGGCTACACCTTC. Protein product: CASSELATFAPGGYTF. The J gene is TRBJ1-2, the V gene TRBV6-1; D is unclear. This CDR3 spans 16 amino acids. CDR1 is MNHNS, CDR2 SASEGT, per germline. V gave up 2 bases and J gave up 8 bases, with 21 bases separating them.

This clone was counted between two and nine times. The J gene is TRBJ1-5, the V gene TRBV2, with TRBD1 matching over 9 bases. The CDR3 has 16 amino acids. The trim removed 6 bases at V and 3 bases at J, leaving 9 bases unmatched. Germline values: CDR1 SNHLY, CDR2 FYNNEI. The CDR3 sequence: CASSGTGRYNNQPQHF. CDR3 DNA: TGTGCCAGCAGCGGGACAGGGAGGTATAACAATCAGCCCCAGCATTTT.